This T cell receptor (beta chain) was recovered during a study of control samples from healthy donors and cancer patients. The V and J ends lost 2 bases and 3 bases, in that order; junction bases with no gene match: 2. The CDR3 has 14 residues. Germline CDR1 is SGHDT and CDR2 is YYEEEE. Here immunoSEQ multiplex PCR was the method, and the copy in TCRdb shows in-frame clones only, minus some. Of about 100,000 clones in the sample, roughly 92% were seen once. Sequencing was done on a sample of blood. The V call is TRBV5-6, the J call TRBJ2-5; 9 bases align to TRBD2. The TCR comes from a human donor in good health. The donor label of this sample is uncertain. CDR3 sequence reads: CASSFQRGEETQYF. The CDR3 nucleotides are TGTGCCAGCAGCTTTCAGCGGGGGGAAGAGACCCAGTACTTC.